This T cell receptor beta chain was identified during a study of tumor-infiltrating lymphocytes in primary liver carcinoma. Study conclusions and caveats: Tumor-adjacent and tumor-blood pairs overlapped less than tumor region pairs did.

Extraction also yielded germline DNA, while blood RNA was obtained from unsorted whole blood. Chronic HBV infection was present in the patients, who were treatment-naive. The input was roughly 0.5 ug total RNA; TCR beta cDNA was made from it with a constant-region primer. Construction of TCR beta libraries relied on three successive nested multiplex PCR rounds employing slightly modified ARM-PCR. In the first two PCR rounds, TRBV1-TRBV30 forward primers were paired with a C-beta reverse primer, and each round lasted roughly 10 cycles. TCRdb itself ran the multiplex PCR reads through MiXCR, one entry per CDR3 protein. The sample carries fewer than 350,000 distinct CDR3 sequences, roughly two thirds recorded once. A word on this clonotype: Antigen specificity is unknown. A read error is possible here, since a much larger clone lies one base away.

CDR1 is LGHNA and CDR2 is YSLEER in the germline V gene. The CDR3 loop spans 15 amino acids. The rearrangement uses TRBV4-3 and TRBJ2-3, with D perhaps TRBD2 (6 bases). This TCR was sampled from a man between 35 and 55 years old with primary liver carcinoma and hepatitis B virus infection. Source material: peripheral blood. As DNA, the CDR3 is TGCACCAGCAGCCCCCGGGAGCGCTTCACAGATACGCAGTATTTT. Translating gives CTSSPRERFTDTQYF.